This TCR beta chain was identified in a study of blood T cell repertoires in COVID-19. Study in general: The origin of the acute and convalescent COVID-19 samples was the United States, Italy and Spain.

The CDR3 is 18 residues long. The germline CDR1 and CDR2 sequences are LGHDT and YNNKEL (reference sequence). Trimming removed 1 base from V and 4 bases from J, with 22 bases in between. Assay used: immunoSEQ multiplex PCR; TCRdb lists only in-frame clones, some missing. This table holds just under 45,000 clones, around 80% found once. This rearrangement joins TRBV3-1 (or the pseudogene TRBV3-2) to TRBJ2-5; D perhaps matches TRBD1 (7 bases). The sample was peripheral blood. This TCR came from a human donor in a cohort sampled during active COVID-19. CDR3 nucleotide sequence: TGTGCCAGCAGCCAAGGTTGGGCCCCATCAGGGGGAGGAGAGACCCAGTACTTC. Protein: CASSQGWAPSGGGETQYF.